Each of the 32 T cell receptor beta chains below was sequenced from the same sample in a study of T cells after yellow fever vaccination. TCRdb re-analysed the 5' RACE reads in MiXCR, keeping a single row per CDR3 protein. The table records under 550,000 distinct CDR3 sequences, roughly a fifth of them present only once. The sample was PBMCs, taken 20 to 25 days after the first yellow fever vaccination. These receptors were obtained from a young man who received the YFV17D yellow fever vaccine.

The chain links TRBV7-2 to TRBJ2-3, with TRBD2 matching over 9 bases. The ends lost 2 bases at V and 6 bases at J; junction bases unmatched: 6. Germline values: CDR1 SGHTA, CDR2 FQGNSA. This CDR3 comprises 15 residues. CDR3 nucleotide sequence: TGTGCCAGCAGCTTAAAAGCGCGGGGGGGCGATACGCAGTATTTT. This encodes CASSLKARGGDTQYF.

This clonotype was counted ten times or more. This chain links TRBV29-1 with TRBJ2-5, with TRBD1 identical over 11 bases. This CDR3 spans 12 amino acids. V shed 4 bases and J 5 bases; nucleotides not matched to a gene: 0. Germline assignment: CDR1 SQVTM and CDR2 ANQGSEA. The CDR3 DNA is TGCAGCGTTGGGACAGGGGGCGAGACCCAGTACTTC. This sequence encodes CSVGTGGETQYF.

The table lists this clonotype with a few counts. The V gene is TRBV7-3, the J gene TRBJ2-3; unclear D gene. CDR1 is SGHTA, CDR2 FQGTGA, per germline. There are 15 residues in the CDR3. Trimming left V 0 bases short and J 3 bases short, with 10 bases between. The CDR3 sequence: CASSLTGFSTDTQYF. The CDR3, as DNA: TGTGCCAGCAGCTTAACTGGGTTTAGTACAGATACGCAGTATTTT.

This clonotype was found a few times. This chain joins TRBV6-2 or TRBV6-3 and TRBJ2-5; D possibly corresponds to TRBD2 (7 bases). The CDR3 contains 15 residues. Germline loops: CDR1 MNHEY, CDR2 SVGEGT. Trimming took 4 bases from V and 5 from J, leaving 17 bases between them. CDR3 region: CASSSAGALGETQYF. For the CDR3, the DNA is TGTGCCAGCAGTTCCGCGGGGGCTCTGGGGGAGACCCAGTACTTC.

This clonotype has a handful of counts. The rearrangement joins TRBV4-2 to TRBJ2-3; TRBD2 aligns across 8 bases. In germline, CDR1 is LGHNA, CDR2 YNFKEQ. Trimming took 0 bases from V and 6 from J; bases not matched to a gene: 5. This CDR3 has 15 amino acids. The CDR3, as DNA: TGTGCCAGCAGCCAAGATCGGGGGGGGTGGGATACGCAGTATTTT. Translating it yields CASSQDRGGWDTQYF.

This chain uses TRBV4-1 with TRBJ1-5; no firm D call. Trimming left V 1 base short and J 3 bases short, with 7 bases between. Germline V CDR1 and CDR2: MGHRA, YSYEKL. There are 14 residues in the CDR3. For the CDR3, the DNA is TGCGCCAGCAGCCAAGTAGGTTTCAATCAGCCCCAGCATTTT. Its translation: CASSQVGFNQPQHF.

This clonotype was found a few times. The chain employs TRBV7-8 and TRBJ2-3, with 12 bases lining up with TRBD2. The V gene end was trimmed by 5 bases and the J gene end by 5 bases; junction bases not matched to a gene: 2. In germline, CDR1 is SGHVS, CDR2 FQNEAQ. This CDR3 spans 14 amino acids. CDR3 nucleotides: TGTGCCAGCAGCCCTAGCGGGGGGGTAGATACGCAGTATTTT. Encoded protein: CASSPSGGVDTQYF.

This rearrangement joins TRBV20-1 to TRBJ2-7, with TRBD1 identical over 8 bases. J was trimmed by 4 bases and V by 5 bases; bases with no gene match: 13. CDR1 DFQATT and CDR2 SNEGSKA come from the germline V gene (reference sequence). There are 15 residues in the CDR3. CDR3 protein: CSALPGQAHQYEQYV. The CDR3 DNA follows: TGCAGTGCTCTACCGGGACAGGCTCATCAGTACGAGCAGTACGTC.

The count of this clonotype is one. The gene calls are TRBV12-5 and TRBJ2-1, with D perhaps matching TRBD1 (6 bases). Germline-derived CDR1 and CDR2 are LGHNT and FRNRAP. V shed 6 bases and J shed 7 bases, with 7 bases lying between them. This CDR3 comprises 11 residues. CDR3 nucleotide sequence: TGTGCTAGTGGGAGGGGGAATGAGCAGTTCTTC. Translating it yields CASGRGNEQFF.

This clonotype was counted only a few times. This CDR3 is CATSRTNRGGNQPQHF. CDR3 nucleotide sequence: TGTGCCACCAGCAGAACCAACAGGGGCGGCAATCAGCCCCAGCATTTT. The chain uses TRBV15 and TRBJ1-5; 7 bases fit TRBD1. V trimming: 2 bases; J trimming: 2 bases; junction bases outside the gene matches: 6. Germline loops: CDR1 LNHNV, CDR2 YYDKDF (reference sequence). The CDR3 spans 16 residues.

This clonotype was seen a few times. CDR3 protein: CASGPTGGNQPQHF. The DNA of the CDR3 is TGTGCTAGTGGCCCGACCGGTGGCAATCAGCCCCAGCATTTT. The chain links TRBV12-5 to TRBJ1-5, with D hard to call. Between the trimmed V and J ends, which lost 6 bases and 2 bases, there was a span of 11 bases. CDR1 is LGHNT, CDR2 FRNRAP, per germline. The CDR3 totals 14 residues.

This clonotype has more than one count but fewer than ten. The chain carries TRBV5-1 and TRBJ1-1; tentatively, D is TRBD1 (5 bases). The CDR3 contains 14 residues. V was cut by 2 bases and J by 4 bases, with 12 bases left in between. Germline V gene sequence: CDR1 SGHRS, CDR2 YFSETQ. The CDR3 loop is CASSLTGRITEAFF. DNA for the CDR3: TGCGCCAGCAGCTTAACAGGACGGATCACTGAAGCTTTCTTT.

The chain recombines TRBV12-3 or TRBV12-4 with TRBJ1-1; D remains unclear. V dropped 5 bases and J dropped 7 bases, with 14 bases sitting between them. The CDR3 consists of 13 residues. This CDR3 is CASSPDGQVEAFF. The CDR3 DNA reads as TGTGCCAGCAGTCCGGACGGGCAAGTTGAAGCTTTCTTT.

The CDR3 sequence is CASSLGLGQATNEKLFF. The CDR3, as DNA: TGTGCCAGCAGTTTGGGTTTAGGGCAGGCAACTAATGAAAAACTGTTTTTT. This chain connects TRBV12-3 or TRBV12-4 to TRBJ1-4, with no clear D. Trimming pared 3 bases from V and 0 bases from J, leaving 14 bases between. This CDR3 has 17 residues.

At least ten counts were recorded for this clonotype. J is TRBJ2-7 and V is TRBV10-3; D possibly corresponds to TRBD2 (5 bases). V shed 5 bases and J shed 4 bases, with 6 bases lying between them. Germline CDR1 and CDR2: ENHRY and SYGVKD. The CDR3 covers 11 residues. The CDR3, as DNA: TGTGCCATCAGTAGCGGATACGAGCAGTACGTC. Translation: CAISSGYEQYV.

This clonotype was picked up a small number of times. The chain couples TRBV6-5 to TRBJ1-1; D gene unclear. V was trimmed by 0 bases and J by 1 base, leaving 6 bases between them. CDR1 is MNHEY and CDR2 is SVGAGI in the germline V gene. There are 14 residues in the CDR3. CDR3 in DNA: TGTGCCAGCAGTTACTCGACGTCGAACACTGAAGCTTTCTTT. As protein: CASSYSTSNTEAFF.

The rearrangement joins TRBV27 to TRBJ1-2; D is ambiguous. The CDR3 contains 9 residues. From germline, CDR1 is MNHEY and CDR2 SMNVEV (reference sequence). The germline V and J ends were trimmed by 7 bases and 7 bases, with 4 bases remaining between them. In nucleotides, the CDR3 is TGTGCCAGCACAGGTGGCTACACCTTC. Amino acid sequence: CASTGGYTF.

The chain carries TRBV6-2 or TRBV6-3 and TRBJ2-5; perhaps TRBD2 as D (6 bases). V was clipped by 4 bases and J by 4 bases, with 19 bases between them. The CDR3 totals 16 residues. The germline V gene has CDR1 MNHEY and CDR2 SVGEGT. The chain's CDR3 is CASSSLRRNGGETQYF. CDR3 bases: TGTGCCAGCAGTTCCTTGCGGCGTAACGGGGGAGAGACCCAGTACTTC.

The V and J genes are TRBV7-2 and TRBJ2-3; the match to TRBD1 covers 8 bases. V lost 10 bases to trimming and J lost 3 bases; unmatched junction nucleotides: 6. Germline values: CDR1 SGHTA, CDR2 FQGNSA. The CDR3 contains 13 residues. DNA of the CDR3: TGTGCCATTGGACAGGGAGGTACAGATACGCAGTATTTT. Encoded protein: CAIGQGGTDTQYF.

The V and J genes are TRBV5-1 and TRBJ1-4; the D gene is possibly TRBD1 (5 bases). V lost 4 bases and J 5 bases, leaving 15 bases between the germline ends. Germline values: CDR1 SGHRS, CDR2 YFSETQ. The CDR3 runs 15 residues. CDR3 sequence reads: CASSPAAGGNEKLFF. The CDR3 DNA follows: TGCGCCAGCAGCCCAGCCGCTGGGGGAAATGAAAAACTGTTTTTT.

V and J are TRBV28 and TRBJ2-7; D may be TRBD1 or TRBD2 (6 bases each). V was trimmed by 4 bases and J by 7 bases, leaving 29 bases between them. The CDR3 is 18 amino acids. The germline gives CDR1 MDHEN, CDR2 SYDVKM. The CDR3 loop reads CASSSAYGQSGGGGEQYV. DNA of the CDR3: TGTGCCAGCAGTTCCGCTTATGGACAGTCCGGGGGTGGGGGAGAGCAGTACGTC.

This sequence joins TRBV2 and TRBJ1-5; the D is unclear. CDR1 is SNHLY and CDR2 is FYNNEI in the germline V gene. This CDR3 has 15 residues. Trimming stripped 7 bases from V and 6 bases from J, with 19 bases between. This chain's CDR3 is CASTIGFRTGQPQHF. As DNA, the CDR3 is TGTGCCAGCACCATCGGGTTTCGAACCGGTCAGCCCCAGCATTTT.

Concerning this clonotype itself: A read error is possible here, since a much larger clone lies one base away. The CDR3 nucleotides read TGTGCCATCAGTGACAGGATCAGGGGACTTCACGGGGAGCTGTTTTTT. The encoded protein is CAISDRIRGLHGELFF. This chain links TRBV10-3 with TRBJ2-2, with D perhaps given as TRBD1 or TRBD2 (6 bases each). V was shortened by 3 bases and J by 7 bases, with 18 bases between the two germline ends. The V gene's germline CDR1 is ENHRY and CDR2 SYGVKD. The CDR3 has 16 amino acids.

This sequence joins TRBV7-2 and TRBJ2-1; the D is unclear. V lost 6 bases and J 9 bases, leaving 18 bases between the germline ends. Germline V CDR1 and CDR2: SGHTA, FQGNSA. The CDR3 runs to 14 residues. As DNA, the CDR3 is TGTGCCAGCAGGGATCTCAATGGGTGGGGTGAGCAGTTCTTC. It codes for CASRDLNGWGEQFF. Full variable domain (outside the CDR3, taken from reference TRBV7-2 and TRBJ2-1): GAGVSQSPSNKVTEKGKDVELRCDPISGHTALYWYRQSLGQGLEFLIYFQGNSAPDKSGLPSDRFSAERTGGSVSTLTIQRTQQEDSAVYLCASRDLNGWGEQFFGPGTRLTVL.

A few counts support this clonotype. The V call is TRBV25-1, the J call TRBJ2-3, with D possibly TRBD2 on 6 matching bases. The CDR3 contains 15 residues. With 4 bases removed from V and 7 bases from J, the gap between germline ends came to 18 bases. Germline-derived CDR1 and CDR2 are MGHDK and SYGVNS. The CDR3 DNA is TGTGCCAGCAGTGCACCAGGGTGGGGACTCAATACGCAGTATTTT. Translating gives CASSAPGWGLNTQYF.

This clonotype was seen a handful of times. The CDR3 is CASRDYNTLSLGEQYV. The CDR3 DNA reads TGTGCCAGCAGGGATTATAACACCTTGAGTCTGGGCGAGCAGTACGTC. The chain recombines TRBV6-4 with TRBJ2-7; D is undetermined. Trimming stripped 6 bases from V and 6 bases from J, with 24 bases between. The CDR3 runs to 16 residues. CDR1 is MRHNA and CDR2 is SNTAGT in the germline V gene.

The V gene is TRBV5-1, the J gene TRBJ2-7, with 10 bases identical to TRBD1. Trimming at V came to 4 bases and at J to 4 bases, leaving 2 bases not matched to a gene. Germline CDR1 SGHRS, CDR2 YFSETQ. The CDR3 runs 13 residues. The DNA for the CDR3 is TGCGCCAGCAGCGCGGACAGGGGGTACGAGCAGTACTTC. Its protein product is CASSADRGYEQYF. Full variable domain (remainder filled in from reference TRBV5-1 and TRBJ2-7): KAGVTQTPRYLIKTRGQQVTLSCSPISGHRSVSWYQQTPGQGLQFLFEYFSETQRNKGNFPGRFSGRQFSNSRSEMNVSTLELGDSALYLCASSADRGYEQYFGPGTRLTVT.

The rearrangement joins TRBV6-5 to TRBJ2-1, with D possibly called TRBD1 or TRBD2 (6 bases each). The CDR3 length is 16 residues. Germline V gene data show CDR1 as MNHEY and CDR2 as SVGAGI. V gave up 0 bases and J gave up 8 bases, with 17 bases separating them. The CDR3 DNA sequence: TGTGCCAGCAGTTACTCGACGGGGCCCGGGGGCTATGAGCAGTTCTTC. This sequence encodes CASSYSTGPGGYEQFF.

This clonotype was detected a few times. CDR3 nucleotides: TGTGCCACCGGGACTAGCGGGGGTGTTAGCACAGATACGCAGTATTTT. Its translation is CATGTSGGVSTDTQYF. The rearrangement uses TRBV10-3 and TRBJ2-3, with TRBD2 matching 14 bases. The CDR3 is made up of 16 amino acids. Trimming removed 10 bases from V and 0 bases from J; junction bases left unmatched: 6. The germline gives CDR1 ENHRY, CDR2 SYGVKD.

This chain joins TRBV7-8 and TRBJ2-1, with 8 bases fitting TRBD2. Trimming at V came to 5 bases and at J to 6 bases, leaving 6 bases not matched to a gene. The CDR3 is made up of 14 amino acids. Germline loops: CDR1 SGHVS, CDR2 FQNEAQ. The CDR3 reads CASSHSGDFNEQFF. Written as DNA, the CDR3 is TGTGCCAGCAGCCATAGCGGGGACTTCAATGAGCAGTTCTTC.

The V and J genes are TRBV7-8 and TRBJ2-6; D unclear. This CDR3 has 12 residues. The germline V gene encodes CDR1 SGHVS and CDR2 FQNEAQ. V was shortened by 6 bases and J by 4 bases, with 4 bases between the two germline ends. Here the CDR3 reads CASRVGANVLTF. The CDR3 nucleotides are TGTGCCAGCAGGGTGGGGGCCAACGTCCTGACTTTC.

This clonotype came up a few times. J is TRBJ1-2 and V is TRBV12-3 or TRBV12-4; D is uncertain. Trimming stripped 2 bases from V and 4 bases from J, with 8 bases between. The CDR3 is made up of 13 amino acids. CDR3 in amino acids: CASSLYASYGYTF. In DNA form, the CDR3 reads TGTGCCAGCAGTTTATACGCCTCCTATGGCTACACCTTC.